The text below deals with one T cell receptor beta chain. Germline CDR1 GTSNPN, CDR2 SVGIG (reference sequence). This CDR3 is 14 amino acids long. V lost 0 bases, J lost 0 bases, and 5 bases lay in between. Participant reports of clinical history set cohort assignment. In the original processing: Nucleated cell counts were estimated from reference gene primer amplification. Produced via immunoSEQ multiplex PCR; TCRdb's table is partial and in-frame only. The DNA gave D and trimming, while V, J and clone size come from that table. This sample has 200,000 or so clones, with about 80% found just once. These data originate in a study of blood T cell repertoires in COVID-19. Study background: Samples of COVID-19 (acute and convalescent) were obtained from the United States, Italy and Spain. The analysed material was cDNA or gDNA that came from T cells, B-cell-depleted T cells, or PBMCs.

The gene calls are TRBV30 and TRBJ1-4; D remains ambiguous. Sequencing used PBMCs or T cells enriched from blood (not recorded which). The TCR sequence derives from a man between 40 and 49 years old who had recovered from COVID-19. CDR3: CAWSVLATNEKLFF. The CDR3 nucleotides read TGTGCCTGGAGTGTACTGGCAACTAATGAAAAACTGTTTTTT.